These 28 T cell receptor beta chains originate from one sample sequenced in a study of CD8 T cells in Susac syndrome. RNA amounts of roughly 0.5 to 1 ug underwent reverse transcription with random hexamers. MiXCR, applied by TCRdb to the immunoSEQ multiplex PCR reads, yields one record per CDR3 protein. The sample holds 170,000 or so distinct CDR3 sequences; 95% are singletons and the top ten take 0.15% to 0.2%. What was sequenced was CD8+ T cells from PBMCs. The receptors were gathered from a human donor with multiple sclerosis.

This chain uses TRBV7-9 with TRBJ2-7, with TRBD2 identical over 10 bases. CDR3 length: 17 amino acids. V was clipped by 2 bases and J by 5 bases; unmatched bases: 12. Germline V gene lookup returns CDR1 SEHNR and CDR2 FQNEAQ (reference sequence). CDR3 in amino acids: CASSLSASGRIVHEQYF. CDR3 in DNA: TGTGCCAGCAGCTTAAGTGCTAGCGGGAGAATAGTCCACGAGCAGTACTTC.

J is TRBJ2-1 and V is TRBV20-1, with TRBD2 identical over 10 bases. V was pared by 0 bases and J by 0 bases, with 20 bases of the junction left unmatched. The CDR3 consists of 22 residues. CDR1 DFQATT and CDR2 SNEGSKA come from the germline V gene (reference sequence). CDR3 in DNA: TGCAGTGCTAGAGACCTTAATACCCTAGCGGGGGACGATCCAAGCTCCTACAATGAGCAGTTCTTC. It yields the protein CSARDLNTLAGDDPSSYNEQFF.

V is TRBV30 and J is TRBJ1-4; D is undetermined. The ends were cut back, 4 bases at V and 8 bases at J, with 14 bases in the middle. Germline V gene lookup returns CDR1 GTSNPN and CDR2 SVGIG (reference sequence). The CDR3 runs to 13 residues. DNA of the CDR3: TGTGCCTGGACTCCGTCTCCAATGGAAAAACTGTTTTTT. This sequence encodes CAWTPSPMEKLFF.

V is TRBV4-1 and J is TRBJ2-7, with D possibly called TRBD1 or TRBD2 (5 bases each). Trimming shortened V by 1 base and J by 4 bases, and 11 bases separated the two germline ends. CDR3 length: 14 residues. Germline V gene lookup returns CDR1 MGHRA and CDR2 YSYEKL. The CDR3: CASSQVLGEYEQYF. CDR3 nucleotide sequence: TGCGCCAGCAGCCAAGTGTTAGGGGAGTACGAGCAGTACTTC.

This chain connects TRBV20-1 to TRBJ2-1; maybe TRBD2 (5 bases). V lost 3 bases and J 1 base, leaving 13 bases between the germline ends. The CDR3 has 15 residues. CDR1 and CDR2 from the germline V gene are DFQATT and SNEGSKA (reference sequence). The CDR3 is CSASPAVPSYNEQFF. The CDR3 nucleotides read TGCAGTGCTAGCCCAGCGGTCCCGTCCTACAATGAGCAGTTCTTC.

V and J are TRBV27 and TRBJ2-7, with 7 bases that match TRBD1. V shed 8 bases and J 5 bases; nucleotides not matched to a gene: 9. CDR1 and CDR2 (germline): MNHEY, SMNVEV (reference sequence). There are 13 residues in the CDR3. This chain's CDR3 is CASGLTGRNEQYF. The CDR3 coding sequence is TGTGCCAGCGGATTGACAGGGCGCAACGAGCAGTACTTC.

This clonotype has only one observation. The chain joins TRBV5-6 to TRBJ2-3, with D tentatively TRBD2 (6 bases). CDR1 is SGHDT and CDR2 is YYEEEE in the germline V gene. CDR3 length: 12 residues. With 0 bases removed from V and 11 bases from J, the gap between germline ends came to 10 bases. CDR3 loop: CASSLGRDWQYF. CDR3 nucleotides: TGTGCCAGCAGCTTGGGGCGGGATTGGCAGTATTTT.

This clonotype was picked up a small number of times. The V gene is TRBV11-2, the J gene TRBJ2-7; TRBD2 matches at 10 bases. CDR1 and CDR2 (germline): SGHAT, FQNNGV. The V segment lost 3 bases and the J segment 6 bases; nucleotides outside the gene matches: 5. The CDR3 length is 14 residues. For the CDR3, the DNA is TGTGCCAGCAGCTTGCTAGCGGGAGAGGGCGAGCAGTACTTC. Translated: CASSLLAGEGEQYF. The entire variable domain, with the rest obtained from reference TRBV11-2 and TRBJ2-7, is as follows: EAGVAQSPRYKIIEKRQSVAFWCNPISGHATLYWYQQILGQGPKLLIQFQNNGVVDDSQLPKDRFSAERLKGVDSTLKIQPAKLEDSAVYLCASSLLAGEGEQYFGPGTRLTVT.

The chain combines TRBV27 with TRBJ2-5, with D maybe TRBD2 (5 bases). The CDR3 runs 11 residues. V was clipped by 9 bases and J by 4 bases, with 9 bases between them. Germline V gives CDR1 MNHEY, CDR2 SMNVEV (reference sequence). CDR3 in amino acids: CASLSGETQYF. The CDR3 nucleotides read TGTGCCAGTCTGAGCGGAGAGACCCAGTACTTC.

The chain couples TRBV2 to TRBJ2-7; D is possibly TRBD1 (5 bases). Trimming took 1 base from V and 3 from J, leaving 7 bases between them. The CDR3 has 13 amino acids. Germline assignment: CDR1 SNHLY and CDR2 FYNNEI. The CDR3 DNA reads TGTGCCAGCAGTGAAGGGACAAACTACGAGCAGTACTTC. This encodes CASSEGTNYEQYF.

The chain links TRBV7-9 to TRBJ1-4; D is uncertain. This CDR3 has 13 residues. In germline, CDR1 is SEHNR, CDR2 FQNEAQ (reference sequence). V lost 1 base and J 16 bases, leaving 16 bases between the germline ends. In DNA form, the CDR3 reads TGTGCCAGCAGCTTAGAACGGTCTCCCCCGGAGTTTTTT. This translates into CASSLERSPPEFF.

The chain employs TRBV5-1 and TRBJ2-7; TRBD2 matches 8 bases. From germline, CDR1 is SGHRS and CDR2 YFSETQ. The CDR3 has 15 residues. Unmatched junction bases numbered 9, after V lost 5 bases and J lost 2 bases. The CDR3 DNA sequence: TGCGCCAGCAGTTATTCCCCCGGGGGGGCCTACGAGCAGTACTTC. Its protein product is CASSYSPGGAYEQYF.

This clonotype was seen a few times. The chain recombines TRBV29-1 with TRBJ1-2, with 8 bases lining up with TRBD1. The CDR3 loop spans 11 amino acids. Germline V lookup: CDR1 SQVTM, CDR2 ANQGSEA. The J segment lost 7 bases and the V segment lost 5 bases, leaving 3 bases of the junction unmatched. The CDR3 protein is CSVQGASGYTF. CDR3 sequence (DNA): TGCAGCGTTCAGGGGGCGAGTGGCTACACCTTC.

This chain joins TRBV20-1 and TRBJ2-7; 9 bases are a match to TRBD1. The germline CDR1 and CDR2 sequences are DFQATT and SNEGSKA (reference sequence). The CDR3 totals 14 residues. V shed 4 bases and J 2 bases; nucleotides not matched to a gene: 6. CDR3 in amino acids: CSATGTGRTYEQYF. The DNA for the CDR3 is TGCAGTGCTACGGGGACAGGGCGGACCTACGAGCAGTACTTC.

This sequence joins TRBV5-1 and TRBJ2-1; 7 nucleotides align to TRBD1. The J segment lost 5 bases and the V segment lost 1 base, leaving 6 bases of the junction unmatched. The CDR3 loop spans 15 amino acids. Germline V gives CDR1 SGHRS, CDR2 YFSETQ. CDR3 sequence (DNA): TGCGCCAGCAGCTTGTTCGACAGGGTTAACAATGAGCAGTTCTTC. Its protein is CASSLFDRVNNEQFF.

The J gene is TRBJ2-3, the V gene TRBV28; D is unclear. Germline-derived CDR1 and CDR2 are MDHEN and SYDVKM. The CDR3 spans 15 residues. V lost 2 bases to trimming and J lost 0 bases, with 9 bases between them. CDR3 sequence (DNA): TGTGCCAGCAGTTTAATGCGAACTAGCACAGATACGCAGTATTTT. It yields the protein CASSLMRTSTDTQYF.

The rearrangement joins TRBV7-2 to TRBJ1-4; no clear D gene. Germline-derived CDR1 and CDR2 are SGHTA and FQGNSA. The germline V and J ends were trimmed by 1 base and 12 bases, with 21 bases remaining between them. The CDR3 covers 16 residues. The CDR3 nucleotides read TGTGCCAGCAGCTTAGGCGGGTCCTTCTTCTTTGGCCAACTGTTTTTT. This encodes CASSLGGSFFFGQLFF. Full variable domain (missing parts from reference TRBV7-2 and TRBJ1-4): GAGVSQSPSNKVTEKGKDVELRCDPISGHTALYWYRQSLGQGLEFLIYFQGNSAPDKSGLPSDRFSAERTGGSVSTLTIQRTQQEDSAVYLCASSLGGSFFFGQLFFGSGTQLSVL.

The chain recombines TRBV7-3 with TRBJ2-1; TRBD2 is a possible D gene (6 bases). The CDR3 totals 15 residues. V lost 3 bases and J lost 4, with 13 bases in between. CDR1 is SGHTA and CDR2 is FQGTGA in the germline V gene. The CDR3 loop is CASSLNGGPYNEQFF. CDR3 nucleotides: TGTGCCAGCAGCTTGAACGGGGGACCGTACAATGAGCAGTTCTTC.

The chain employs TRBV12-3 or TRBV12-4 and TRBJ1-5, with D tentatively TRBD1 (5 bases). This CDR3 has 16 residues. V was pared by 2 bases and J by 2 bases, with 13 bases between. The CDR3 loop reads CASSLTGPFGNQPQHF. The CDR3 nucleotides are TGTGCCAGCAGTTTAACGGGACCTTTCGGCAATCAGCCCCAGCATTTT.

The V gene is TRBV15, the J gene TRBJ2-1; no clear D. The CDR3 sequence is 12 residues long. Germline loops: CDR1 LNHNV, CDR2 YYDKDF (reference sequence). The ends were cut back, 5 bases at V and 8 bases at J, with 10 bases in the middle. CDR3: CATSPHGYEQFF. For the CDR3, the DNA is TGTGCCACCAGCCCCCACGGGTATGAGCAGTTCTTC.

This chain joins TRBV9 and TRBJ2-1; D may be TRBD1 or TRBD2 (6 bases each). V shed 7 bases and J shed 5 bases, with 7 bases lying between them. There are 11 residues in the CDR3. Germline V gene lookup returns CDR1 SGDLS and CDR2 YYNGEE. Written as DNA, the CDR3 is TGTGCCAGCGGGGGGCACAATGAGCAGTTCTTC. It yields the protein CASGGHNEQFF.

The rearrangement uses TRBV6-2 or TRBV6-3 and TRBJ2-1; 7 bases match TRBD1. The CDR3 spans 13 residues. J was trimmed by 6 bases and V by 2 bases; bases with no gene match: 1. Germline loops: CDR1 MNHEY, CDR2 SVGEGT. In nucleotides, the CDR3 is TGTGCCAGCAGTTACGACAGGGCCAATGAGCAGTTCTTC. As protein: CASSYDRANEQFF.

The rearrangement links TRBV3-1 to TRBJ2-5, with TRBD2 matching over 11 bases. The CDR3 is made up of 15 amino acids. The germline V gene has CDR1 LGHDT and CDR2 YNNKEL (reference sequence). V lost 5 bases and J lost 9; bases outside the gene matches: 11. CDR3 nucleotide sequence: TGTGCCAGCAGCGGAGGGACTAGCGGCCTTGGGGCCCAGTACTTC. Translation gives CASSGGTSGLGAQYF.

The chain uses TRBV3-1 and TRBJ2-3; D not resolved. The germline V gene has CDR1 LGHDT and CDR2 YNNKEL (reference sequence). The CDR3 totals 12 residues. Deletions cut 3 bases from V and 6 bases from J, with 7 bases between. CDR3 nucleotide sequence: TGTGCCAGCAGCCACCGGAGCGATACGCAGTATTTT. It is translated as CASSHRSDTQYF.

In this sample, this clonotype turned up once. The chain joins TRBV6-1 to TRBJ2-5; TRBD2 matches 7 bases. The V segment lost 7 bases and the J segment 4 bases; nucleotides outside the gene matches: 15. The V gene's germline CDR1 is MNHNS and CDR2 SASEGT. This CDR3 has 16 residues. The CDR3 loop reads CASTEKVGGRGETQYF. The CDR3 region has the DNA TGTGCCAGCACTGAGAAGGTCGGGGGGAGGGGAGAGACCCAGTACTTC.

The chain has TRBV29-1 and TRBJ2-2, with D possibly TRBD2 on 5 matching bases. Germline V gives CDR1 SQVTM, CDR2 ANQGSEA. Trimming removed 3 bases from V and 5 bases from J, with 13 bases in between. This CDR3 has 14 amino acids. CDR3 region: CSVDPGFRTGELFF. DNA of the CDR3: TGCAGCGTTGACCCGGGGTTTAGAACCGGGGAGCTGTTTTTT.

This CDR3 is CASSERARGYNEQFF. CDR3 coding DNA: TGTGCCAGCAGTGAAAGGGCTCGAGGTTACAATGAGCAGTTCTTC. The chain recombines TRBV2 with TRBJ2-1; D is unresolved. V lost 2 bases and J 4 bases, leaving 12 bases between the germline ends. The CDR3 extends over 15 amino acids. From germline, CDR1 is SNHLY and CDR2 FYNNEI.

The rearrangement joins TRBV27 to TRBJ2-3; TRBD1 agrees at 10 bases. The CDR3 totals 15 residues. Germline V gene sequence: CDR1 MNHEY, CDR2 SMNVEV (reference sequence). V lost 6 bases and J lost 4; bases outside the gene matches: 7. CDR3 sequence: CASRHGQGEADTQYF. CDR3 nucleotides: TGTGCCAGCAGACATGGACAGGGGGAGGCAGATACGCAGTATTTT.